Here is one T cell receptor (beta chain) with its context. The antigen remains undetermined. It was with random hexamers that 0.5 to 1 ug RNA was reverse transcribed. Amplification of TCR beta CDR3 was carried out by immunoSEQ multiplex PCR, which covered 54 Vbeta and 13 Jbeta segments. TCRdb processed the immunoSEQ multiplex PCR reads anew with MiXCR; each CDR3 protein has one entry. This table holds 90,000 to 150,000 distinct CDR3 sequences, less than 95% found once. These data originate in a study of CD8 T cells in Susac syndrome. Study-level results: It was acknowledged in the study that its TCR sequencing and HLA analysis involved a relatively small number of individuals.

The sequenced target, TCR beta, came from blood CD8+ and CD4+ T cells. The V and J ends lost 5 bases and 4 bases, in that order; junction bases with no gene match: 7. The CDR3 is made up of 15 amino acids. The sequenced material came from CD4+ T cells from PBMCs. The sequence was obtained from a human donor in good health. The V call is TRBV12-3 or TRBV12-4, the J call TRBJ2-1, with 8 bases identical to TRBD2. The CDR3 loop reads CASSPGSGIYNEQFF. CDR3 in DNA: TGTGCCAGCAGTCCGGGTAGCGGGATTTACAATGAGCAGTTCTTC.